This T cell receptor (beta chain) was obtained from a study of T cells in Graves' hyperthyroidism and ophthalmopathy. Study-wide results and limits: By a 13 V-J model, ophthalmopathy was set apart from stable hyperthyroidism. It was a median around 6 months before onset that the model predicted ophthalmopathy. Expanded thyroid clonotypes (above 0.001) were mostly also found in blood.

Turning to this clonotype: Antigen specificity is unknown.

A patient was excluded if there was uncontrolled infection, other autoimmune disease, pregnancy or lactation. The V gene's germline CDR1 is LGHDT and CDR2 YNNKEL (reference sequence). Trimming cost V 1 base and J 3 bases; bases outside gene matches: 7. The CDR3 totals 17 residues. From RNA transcripts, TCR beta CDR3 regions were amplified. HTBI primers were the set used in a first-round RT-PCR of the TCR CDR3. MiXCR, run by TCRdb on the multiplex PCR reads, gives a single entry per CDR3 protein. The data hold some 360,000 distinct CDR3 sequences, with 15% to 20% observed a single time. The source material was blood. The receptor was isolated from a woman between 40 and 55 years old with Graves' ophthalmopathy. The chain joins TRBV3-1 to TRBJ2-7; 12 positions match TRBD2. The CDR3 DNA is TGTGCCAGCAGCCAAGGGGCCGGACTAGCGGGAAACTACGAGCAGTACTTC. The encoded protein is CASSQGAGLAGNYEQYF.